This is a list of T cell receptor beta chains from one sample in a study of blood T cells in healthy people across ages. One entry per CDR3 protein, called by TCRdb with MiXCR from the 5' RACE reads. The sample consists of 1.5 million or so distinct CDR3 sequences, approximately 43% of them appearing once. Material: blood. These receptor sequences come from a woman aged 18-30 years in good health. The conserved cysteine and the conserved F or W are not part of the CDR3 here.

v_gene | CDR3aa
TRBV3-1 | ASSPTWGEIIRNYGYT
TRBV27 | ASSLTAGNSGANVQT
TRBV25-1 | ASSAGLAGHKNEQF
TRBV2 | ATNRGAGVNEQF
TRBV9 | ASSVNQLNTEAF
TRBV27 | ASSVDRCFGYT
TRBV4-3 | ASSQVWSRSSYNEQF
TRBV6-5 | ASSFEAGGNGELF
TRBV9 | ASSVRGDADTQY
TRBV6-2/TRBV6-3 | ASSYLGGQDGYT
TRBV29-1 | SVERQGRGQY
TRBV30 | AWISRDSKETQY
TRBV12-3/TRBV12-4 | ASRDWGTRGTQY
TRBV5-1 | ASSLAEAATNEKLF
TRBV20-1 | SARVRETSTDTQY
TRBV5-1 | ASSSQRNSPLH
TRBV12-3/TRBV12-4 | ASSLAQGLGETQY
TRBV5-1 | ASSKQGDAAEKLF
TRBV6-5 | ASSQTTGITDTQY
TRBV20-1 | SSRFRGGNTEAF
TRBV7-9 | ASSSWTSEDIPYEQY
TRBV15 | ATSFRVGSSTDTQY
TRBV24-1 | ATSDSAPDTQY
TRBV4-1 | ASSQHGQNGYT